Listed below are T cell receptor beta chains from one sample, sequenced in a study of T cell repertoires in cytomegalovirus infection. TCRdb re-called the reads with MiXCR, one entry per CDR3 protein. The table lists about 240,000 distinct CDR3 sequences, around 6.4% of them singletons. The sample was PBMCs. Receptors originate from a human donor in good health (CMV status not recorded). Some clones in this sample may be carry-over from other donors' samples. Each CDR3 is given with its conserved first and last residue. Each record gives: J gene, clone size, D gene, V gene, CDR3 DNA, CDR3 protein. D genes are given only for firm matches. Part of the rows lack a size; the others show once, few, many or a class for expanded clones.

>TRBJ2-5|NA|TRBD2|TRBV12-3/TRBV12-4
TGTGCCAGCAGTTTTAGGGTCCTAGCGGGGACGGAGACCCAGTACTTC
CASSFRVLAGTETQYF
>TRBJ2-1|many|NA|TRBV5-1
TGCGCCAGCAGCTTGGGGAACCTCGTAATCGCCTACAATGAGCAGTTCTTC
CASSLGNLVIAYNEQFF
>TRBJ1-1|many|NA|TRBV7-2
TGTGCCAGCAGCTCCGGACGGAACACTGAAGCTTTCTTT
CASSSGRNTEAFF
>TRBJ1-5|many|TRBD1|TRBV6-6
TGTGCCAGCACTTTCGAGGGGGCCAATCAGCCCCAGCATTTT
CASTFEGANQPQHF
>TRBJ2-3|many|NA|TRBV7-2
TGTGCCAGCAGCCCCGTCAGCACAGATACGCAGTATTTT
CASSPVSTDTQYF
>TRBJ2-5|many|TRBD1|TRBV7-2
TGTGCCAGCATCCTGGACAGGGGAATAGAGACCCAGTACTTC
CASILDRGIETQYF
>TRBJ1-2|many|NA|TRBV6-5
TGTGCCAGCAGTTACTTCGGACAACCCTATGGCTACACCTTC
CASSYFGQPYGYTF
>TRBJ1-1|many|NA|TRBV7-9
TGTGCCAGCAGCTCCAACGACCGATACTCCGAAGCTTTCTTT
CASSSNDRYSEAFF
>TRBJ2-7|NA|NA|TRBV29-1
TGCAGCGTTGAAGTCCCGGGCAGCTCCTACGAGCAGTACTTC
CSVEVPGSSYEQYF
>TRBJ2-2|few|TRBD1|TRBV5-6
TGTGCCAGCAGCAAGGGACAGCACACCGGGGAGCTGTTTTTT
CASSKGQHTGELFF
>TRBJ2-1|many|TRBD2|TRBV12-3/TRBV12-4
TGTGCCAGCAGACAACTAGCGGGGGGCTACAATGAGCAGTTCTTC
CASRQLAGGYNEQFF
>TRBJ2-7|many|NA|TRBV12-5
TGTGCTAGTGGAACAGGACCCTACGAGCAGTACTTC
CASGTGPYEQYF
>TRBJ1-1|many|NA|TRBV30
TGTGCCTGTCTGGGTGACATGAACACTGAAGCTTTCTTT
CACLGDMNTEAFF
>TRBJ2-5|many|NA|TRBV29-1
TGCAGTGTGCTCGGGGGCCTCGGACAAGAGACCCAGTACTTC
CSVLGGLGQETQYF
>TRBJ2-7|many|TRBD2|TRBV6-2/TRBV6-3
TGTGCCAGCTCACCCCTGGCGGCGGGGGGCTACGAGCAGTACTTC
CASSPLAAGGYEQYF